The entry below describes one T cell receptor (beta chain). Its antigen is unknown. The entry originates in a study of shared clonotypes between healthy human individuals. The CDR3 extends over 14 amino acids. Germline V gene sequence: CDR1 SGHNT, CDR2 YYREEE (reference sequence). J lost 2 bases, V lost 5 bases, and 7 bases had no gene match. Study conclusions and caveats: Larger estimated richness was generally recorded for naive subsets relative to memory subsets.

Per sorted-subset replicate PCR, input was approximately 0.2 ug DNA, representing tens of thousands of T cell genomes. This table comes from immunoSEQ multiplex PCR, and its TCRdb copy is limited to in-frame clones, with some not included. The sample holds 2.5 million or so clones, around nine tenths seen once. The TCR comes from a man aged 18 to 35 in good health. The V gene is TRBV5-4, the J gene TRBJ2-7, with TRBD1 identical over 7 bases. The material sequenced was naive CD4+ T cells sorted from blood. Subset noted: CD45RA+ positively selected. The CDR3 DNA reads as TGTGCCAGCAGACAGGGGACGGACCCCTACGAGCAGTACTTC. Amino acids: CASRQGTDPYEQYF. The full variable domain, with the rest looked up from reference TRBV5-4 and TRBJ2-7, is ETGVTQSPTHLIKTRGQQVTLRCSSQSGHNTVSWYQQALGQGPQFIFQYYREEENGRGNFPPRFSGLQFPNYSSELNVNALELDDSALYLCASRQGTDPYEQYFGPGTRLTVT.